This T cell receptor (beta chain) is drawn from a study of cytotoxic CD8 clonotypes in ibrutinib-treated CLL. Study overall: Partial responders around 25, complete 2; roughly 12 progressed and roughly 14 stayed in remission by median approximately 64 months. Study-level findings and limits: Public clonotypes were rare and shrank or held steady on treatment. Investigators sampled sustained-remission and progressing patients at differing times.

In the case of this clone: Its antigen is as yet unknown.

The CDR3 totals 13 residues. The germline V gene has CDR1 SGHTA and CDR2 FQGTGA. V shed 0 bases and J shed 4 bases, with 5 bases lying between them. The repertoire was sequenced with immunoSEQ multiplex PCR; TCRdb's copy has only in-frame clones and lacks some. The profile covers 55,000 to 85,000 clones, with just over 90% appearing a single time and 3% to 3.5% taken by the ten largest. The sequence derives from a human donor with chronic lymphocytic leukemia. The sample was PBMCs, taken after 12 months of ibrutinib treatment. The rearrangement uses TRBV7-3 and TRBJ2-3; no clear D. The DNA of the CDR3 is TGTGCCAGCAGCTTAACAGCACCAGATACGCAGTATTTT. It encodes CASSLTAPDTQYF.